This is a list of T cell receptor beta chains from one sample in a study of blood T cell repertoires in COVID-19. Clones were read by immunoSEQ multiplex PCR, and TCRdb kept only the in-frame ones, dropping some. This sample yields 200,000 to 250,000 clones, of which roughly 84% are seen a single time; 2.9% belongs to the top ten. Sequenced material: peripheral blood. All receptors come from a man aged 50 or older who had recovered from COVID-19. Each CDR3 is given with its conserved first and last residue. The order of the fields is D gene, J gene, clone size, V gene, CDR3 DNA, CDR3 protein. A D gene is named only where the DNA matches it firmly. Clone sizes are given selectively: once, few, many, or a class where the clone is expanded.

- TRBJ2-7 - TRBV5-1 TGCGCCAGCAGCTTGATCCCCTTCGGGAACGAGCAGTACTTC CASSLIPFGNEQYF
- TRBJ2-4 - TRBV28 TGTGCCAGCAGTTTAAACAAGGGGAACTATCGAGACAAAAACATTCAGTACTTC CASSLNKGNYRDKNIQYF
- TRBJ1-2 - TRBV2 TGTGCCAGCAGTGAAGCGCAAATGAGTAGGACGGAGGATTCTGGCTACACCTTC CASSEAQMSRTEDSGYTF
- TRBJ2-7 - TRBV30 TGTGCCTGGAGTGTCGGGGTGAACTCCTACGAGCAGTACTTC CAWSVGVNSYEQYF
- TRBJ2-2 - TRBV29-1 TGCAGCGTTGGGTTCGCCCGGAGGAGCACCGGGGAGCTGTTTTTT CSVGFARRSTGELFF
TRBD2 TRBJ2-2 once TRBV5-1 TGCGCCAGCAGCACCGCTAGCGGGAGGGTCACCGGGGAGCTGTTTTTT CASSTASGRVTGELFF
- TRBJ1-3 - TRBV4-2 TGTGCCAGCAGCCAAGGTCGGGGGGAGACTGGAAACACCATATATTTT CASSQGRGETGNTIYF
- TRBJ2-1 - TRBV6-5 TGTGCCAGCACCGATGGGGGGAGTAGGAATGAGCAGTTCTTC CASTDGGSRNEQFF
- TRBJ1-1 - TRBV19 TGTGCCAGTAAGCGGGGGGCTACTGAAGCTTTCTTT CASKRGATEAFF
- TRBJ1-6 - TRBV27 TGTGCCAGCAGTTCCTTCGCGGGCAATTCACCCCTCCACTTT CASSSFAGNSPLHF
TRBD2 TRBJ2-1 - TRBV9 TGTGCCAGCAGCGGGGGACTACTCTCCTACAATGAGCAGTTCTTC CASSGGLLSYNEQFF
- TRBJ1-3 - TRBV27 TGTGCCAGCAGTTTATCTCCACTCCCTGGAAACACCATATATTTT CASSLSPLPGNTIYF
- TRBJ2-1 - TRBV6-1 TGTGCCAGCAGTGAAAACACCCCTCACAATGAGCAGTTCTTC CASSENTPHNEQFF
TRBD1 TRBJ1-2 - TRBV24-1 TGTGCCACCCGGGACAGGGCAAACGGCTACACCTTC CATRDRANGYTF
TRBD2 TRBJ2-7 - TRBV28 TGTGCCAGCAGGCCGGGACTAGCGGGCCTCTCCTACGAGCAGTACTTC CASRPGLAGLSYEQYF
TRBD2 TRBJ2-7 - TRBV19 TGTGCCAGTAGTTCAGCGGGAGGGCTGTACGAGCAGTACTTC CASSSAGGLYEQYF
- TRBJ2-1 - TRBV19 TGTGCCAGTAGTATCTCCGGAGCTTCCTACAATGAGCAGTTCTTC CASSISGASYNEQFF
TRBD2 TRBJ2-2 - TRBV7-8 TGTGCCAGCAGCTTACGGACTAGCAGAAACACCGGGGAGCTGTTTTTT CASSLRTSRNTGELFF
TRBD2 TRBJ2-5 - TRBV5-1 TGCGCCAGCAGCATGCCATCGGGGGGGGAGACCCAGTACTTC CASSMPSGGETQYF
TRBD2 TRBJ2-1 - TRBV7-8 TGTGCCAGCAGCTTACGGGGGGAGGGCGCCTACAATGAGCAGTTCTTC CASSLRGEGAYNEQFF
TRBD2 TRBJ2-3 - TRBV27 TGTGCCAGCAGGGGGGGACTAGCGCACCCCCTCAGCACAGATACGCAGTATTTT CASRGGLAHPLSTDTQYF
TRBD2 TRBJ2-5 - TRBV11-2 TGTGCCAGCAGCCCAGGACTAGCGGGAGGGGGGTTCTATGAGACCCAGTACTTC CASSPGLAGGGFYETQYF
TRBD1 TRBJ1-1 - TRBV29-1 TGCAGCGTTAGGGGACAGTGGAACACTGAAGCTTTCTTT CSVRGQWNTEAFF
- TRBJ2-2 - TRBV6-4 TGTGCCAGCAGTTACACGAACACCGGGGAGCTGTTTTTT CASSYTNTGELFF
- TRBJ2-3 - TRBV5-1 TGCGCCAGCAGCTTGGAGGCGGTGGGGACTCCCAATACGCAGTATTTT CASSLEAVGTPNTQYF
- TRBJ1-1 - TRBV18 TGTGCCAGCTCACCATTGCAGGGCGAAGCTTTCTTT CASSPLQGEAFF
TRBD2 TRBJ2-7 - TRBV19 TGTGCCAGTAGTTTGGCTAGCGGCTCCTACGAGCAGTACTTC CASSLASGSYEQYF
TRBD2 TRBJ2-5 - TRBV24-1 TGTGCCACCAGTGTGACAGGGGTCTTAGCGGGAGGGCCTCAGGAGACCCAGTACTTC CATSVTGVLAGGPQETQYF
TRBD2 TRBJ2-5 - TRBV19 TGTGCCAGCACTTCGGGGGGGCAAGAGACCCAGTACTTC CASTSGGQETQYF
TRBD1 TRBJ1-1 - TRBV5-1 TGCGCCAGCAGCAGGACAGGGGCTGAAGCTTTCTTT CASSRTGAEAFF
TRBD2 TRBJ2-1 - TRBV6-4 TGTGCCAGCAGTGGGACTAGCGGGTACTACAATGAGCAGTTCTTC CASSGTSGYYNEQFF
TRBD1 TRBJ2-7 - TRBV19 TGTGCCAGTAGTATCGAGGCCGGGACAGGTTTCGCCGAGCAGTACTTC CASSIEAGTGFAEQYF
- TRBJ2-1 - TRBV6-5 TGTGCCAGCATAAGGGACTTGGCCTACAATGAGCAGTTCTTC CASIRDLAYNEQFF
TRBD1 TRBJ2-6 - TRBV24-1 TGTGCCACCAGTGATTCCACAGGGGTCCCCGGGGCCAACGTCCTGACTTTC CATSDSTGVPGANVLTF
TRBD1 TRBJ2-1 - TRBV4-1 TGCGCCAGCAGCCAAAGACAGGGGAGCTCCTACAATGAGCAGTTCTTC CASSQRQGSSYNEQFF
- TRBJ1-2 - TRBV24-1 TGTGCCACCAGTGACGGTGCAGGGATCTATGGCTACACCTTC CATSDGAGIYGYTF
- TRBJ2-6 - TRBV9 TGTGCCAGCAGCGTAGGGGCTGGGTCTGGGGCCAACGTCCTGACTTTC CASSVGAGSGANVLTF
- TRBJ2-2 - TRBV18 TGTGCCAGCTCACCACAAGACAGGCTGAACACCGGGGAGCTGTTTTTT CASSPQDRLNTGELFF
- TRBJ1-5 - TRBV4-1 TGCGCCAGCAGCCAAGAGGGGGGAATTAGCAATCAGCCCCAGCATTTT CASSQEGGISNQPQHF
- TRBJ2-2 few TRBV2 TGTGCCAGCAGACGGTTTCTTTCCGGGGAGCTGTTTTTT CASRRFLSGELFF
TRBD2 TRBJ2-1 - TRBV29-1 TGCAGCGTTGATCCCCCCATCGTCATCACTAGCGCCCTCTCCTACAATGAGCAGTTCTTC CSVDPPIVITSALSYNEQFF
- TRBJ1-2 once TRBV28 TGTGCCAGCAGTACGACCGGGATCGGGCTTCGAGGCTACACCTTC CASSTTGIGLRGYTF
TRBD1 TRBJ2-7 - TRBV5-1 TGCGCCAGCAGCTTGGATGGGACAGCCTCCTACGAGCAGTACTTC CASSLDGTASYEQYF
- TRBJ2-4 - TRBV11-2 TGTGCCAGCAGCTTAGGATGGGGGGGCTTTAGCATTCAGTACTTC CASSLGWGGFSIQYF
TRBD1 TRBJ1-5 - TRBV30 TGTGCCTGGAGTGTCGGGACAGGACCAAATCAGCCCCAGCATTTT CAWSVGTGPNQPQHF
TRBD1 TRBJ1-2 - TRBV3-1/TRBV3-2 TGTGCCAGCAGCCACTTAGGAGGGGGCTTGTATGGCTACACCTTC CASSHLGGGLYGYTF
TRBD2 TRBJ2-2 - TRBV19 TGTGCCAGTAGTACCCGGACTAGCGGGACCTTACTTCGCGGCACCGGGGAGCTGTTTTTT CASSTRTSGTLLRGTGELFF
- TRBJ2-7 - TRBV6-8 TGTGCCAGCAACCTGACAGGTCCCTACGAGCAGTACTTC CASNLTGPYEQYF
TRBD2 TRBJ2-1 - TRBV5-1 TGCGCCAGCAGCTTAATAGGTAGCGGGGGTTTTGCCGATGAGCAGTTCTTC CASSLIGSGGFADEQFF
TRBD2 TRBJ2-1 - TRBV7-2 TGTGCCAGCAGCTTAGTGGGGACTAGCGGGACCTACAATGAGCAGTTCTTC CASSLVGTSGTYNEQFF
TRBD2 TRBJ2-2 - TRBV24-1 TGTGCCACCAGTGATCGTAGCGGGAGAGTAGGCGGGGAGCTGTTTTTT CATSDRSGRVGGELFF